This is a list of T cell receptor beta chains from one sample in a study of response to subunit inactivated influenza vaccine. TCRdb called the RT-PCR reads again in MiXCR, with one record for every CDR3 protein. This table holds more than 150,000 distinct CDR3 sequences, 9.2% found once. The sample consisted of non-naive T cells sorted from PBMCs, taken on the day of vaccination. Receptor source: a man aged 50 to 59 who received an inactivated influenza vaccine. The CDR3 runs from the conserved cysteine through the conserved F or W. Fields, in order: J gene, clone size, D gene, CDR3 length, V gene, CDR3 DNA, CDR3 protein. A D gene is named only where the DNA matches it firmly. Clone size, where shown, is once, few, many, or a class for clones that have expanded.

TRBJ2-5 | few | . | 14 | TRBV7-2 | TGTGCCAGCACCTCGTGGGGGGGCGGAGAGACCCAGTACTTC | CASTSWGGGETQYF
TRBJ2-1 | many | . | 13 | TRBV2 | TGTGCCAGCAGTGTCGGGGCGTACAATGAGCAGTTCTTC | CASSVGAYNEQFF
TRBJ2-5 | . | . | 11 | TRBV7-2 | TGTGCCAGCAGCTTAGGCCTATACCAGTACTTC | CASSLGLYQYF
TRBJ2-2 | many | . | 12 | TRBV6-5 | TGTGCCAGCAGTTACTCAGCCGGGGAGCTGTTTTTT | CASSYSAGELFF
TRBJ2-6 | many | . | 15 | TRBV9 | TGTGCCAGCAGCGTAGGTTTGGGTGGGGCCAACGTCCTGACTTTC | CASSVGLGGANVLTF
TRBJ2-1 | few | TRBD2 | 18 | TRBV11-2 | TGTGCCAGCAGCTTAAAAGGAGCGGGAGGCCGCTCCTACAATGAGCAGTTCTTC | CASSLKGAGGRSYNEQFF
TRBJ2-7 | many | TRBD2 | 15 | TRBV5-1 | TGCGCCAGCAGCTTGGTCGACGGGGGGGTGTACGAGCAGTACTTC | CASSLVDGGVYEQYF
TRBJ2-2 | once | . | 15 | TRBV19 | TGTGCCAGTAGTCTCCCCCGGGGCTCGCCCGGGGAGCTGTTTTTT | CASSLPRGSPGELFF
TRBJ2-5 | . | TRBD2 | 13 | TRBV7-8 | TGTGCCAGCACCATAGCGGGGGGCGAGACCCAGTACTTC | CASTIAGGETQYF
TRBJ1-1 | . | . | 13 | TRBV30 | TGTGCCTGGAGTGACCAAGTCGGGACTGAAGCTTTCTTT | CAWSDQVGTEAFF
TRBJ1-4 | many | . | 16 | TRBV15 | TGTGCCACCAGCAAGACACAGCGAACAACTAATGAAAAACTGTTTTTT | CATSKTQRTTNEKLFF
TRBJ1-3 | . | TRBD1 | 15 | TRBV27 | TGTGCCAGCAGCAAGACAGGGTTTGTTGGAAACACCATATATTTT | CASSKTGFVGNTIYF
TRBJ2-2 | many | . | 14 | TRBV4-2 | TGTGCCAGCAGCCAAGATCGGTGGGCCGGGGAGCTGTTTTTT | CASSQDRWAGELFF